This TCR beta chain was sequenced in a study of blood T cell repertoires in COVID-19. Germline CDR1 LGHNA, CDR2 YSLEER. This CDR3 region has 16 residues. Trimming stripped 4 bases from V and 3 bases from J, with 16 bases between. Study processing details: By means of reference gene primer amplification, nucleated cell counts were estimated. Data came from immunoSEQ multiplex PCR; TCRdb stores just in-frame clones and leaves some out. That table gives V, J and clone size, and the DNA gave D and trimming. This repertoire shows 150,000 or so clones, roughly 85% found once; its top ten account for 3.3%. The chain combines TRBV4-3 with TRBJ1-5; tentative D call: TRBD1 (5 bases). This sequence was found in a human donor with acute or convalescent COVID-19. The donor label of this sample is uncertain. Input material: peripheral blood. The CDR3 loop is CASSPNFGHLNQPQHF. Here the CDR3 DNA reads TGCGCCAGCAGCCCAAATTTCGGACACCTCAATCAGCCCCAGCATTTT.